These 31 T cell receptor beta chains share one sample of origin, sequenced in a study of T-cell reconstitution after alpha-beta-depleted transplantation in children. The library targeted TCRbeta and was prepared with unique molecular identifiers. One entry per CDR3 protein, called by TCRdb with MiXCR from the PCR reads. This sample yields about 480,000 distinct CDR3 sequences, of which roughly an eighth are seen a single time; around 6.1% belongs to the top ten. The material was PBMCs from the stem cell graft donor, obtained from the stem cell graft. All receptors derive from a human donor who donated a stem cell graft to a child with combined immunodeficiency.

There are many counts of this clonotype. The chain joins TRBV6-5 to TRBJ2-1; weak D call: TRBD2 (6 bases). Germline V gives CDR1 MNHEY, CDR2 SVGAGI. The germline V and J ends were trimmed by 5 bases and 1 base, with 12 bases remaining between them. The CDR3 spans 15 residues. The CDR3 nucleotides read TGTGCCAGCAGTCAGATGGGACTTTCCTACAATGAGCAGTTCTTC. Its protein is CASSQMGLSYNEQFF.

The V gene is TRBV6-2 or TRBV6-3, the J gene TRBJ2-1, with a possible D match to TRBD2 (7 bases). The CDR3 is 15 amino acids. Per the germline V gene, CDR1 is MNHEY and CDR2 is SVGEGT. Deletions cut 7 bases from V and 4 bases from J, with 17 bases between. The CDR3 protein is CASTLGGLAYNEQFF. For the CDR3, the DNA is TGTGCCAGCACTCTCGGGGGGCTCGCTTACAATGAGCAGTTCTTC.

The sample holds many counts of this clonotype. This chain joins TRBV28 and TRBJ2-3, with D possibly matching TRBD1 (6 bases). Germline values: CDR1 MDHEN, CDR2 SYDVKM. This CDR3 region has 16 residues. V shed 7 bases and J shed 0 bases, with 17 bases lying between them. The CDR3 DNA follows: TGTGCCAGCATCCCGGGTAGTGGACAGAGCACAGATACGCAGTATTTT. Its protein product is CASIPGSGQSTDTQYF.

This clonotype was counted a few times. The chain is built from TRBV12-3 or TRBV12-4 and TRBJ2-7; D not resolved. V was pared by 2 bases and J by 6 bases, with 11 bases between. The CDR3 has 13 amino acids. CDR3 nucleotides: TGTGCCAGCAGTTTATCTGGAGTTTCCGAGCAGTACTTC. This encodes CASSLSGVSEQYF.

This clonotype was seen only a few times. The V call is TRBV12-3 or TRBV12-4, the J call TRBJ1-1; tentatively, D is TRBD1 (6 bases). CDR3 length: 14 amino acids. Trimming left V 4 bases short and J 3 bases short, with 12 bases between. The CDR3 DNA is TGTGCCAGCAGTTCTCGGGGGCCGGACACTGAAGCTTTCTTT. Protein: CASSSRGPDTEAFF.

This clonotype was seen only a few times. J is TRBJ2-1 and V is TRBV20-1; 11 bases fit TRBD2. This CDR3 has 16 amino acids. Per germline, CDR1 DFQATT and CDR2 SNEGSKA (reference sequence). Trimming removed 2 bases from V and 7 bases from J; junction bases left unmatched: 10. In nucleotides, the CDR3 is TGCAGTGCTAGACCCCTACTAGCGGGAGCTGAGAATGAGCAGTTCTTC. Protein: CSARPLLAGAENEQFF.

This clonotype was found many times. The rearrangement joins TRBV28 to TRBJ1-1; possibly TRBD1 for D (6 bases). The CDR3 is 16 residues long. The V and J ends lost 4 bases and 3 bases respectively, with 18 bases between them. Germline CDR1 reads MDHEN; CDR2 reads SYDVKM. The CDR3 sequence is CASSCSPQGLDTEAFF. CDR3 DNA: TGTGCCAGCAGTTGCAGCCCACAGGGACTTGACACTGAAGCTTTCTTT.

V gene TRBV12-3 or TRBV12-4 combines with J gene TRBJ2-1; the D is unclear. This CDR3 is built from 13 residues. V lost 2 bases and J lost 8, with 10 bases in between. The CDR3 protein is CASSLYRLDEQFF. In nucleotides, the CDR3 is TGTGCCAGCAGTTTATATAGGTTAGATGAGCAGTTCTTC.

This clonotype has just a few counts. J is TRBJ2-3 and V is TRBV7-6, with a weak D call TRBD2 (6 bases). The V gene lost 4 bases and the J gene lost 2 bases, with 13 bases spanning the gap. This CDR3 spans 15 amino acids. CDR1 and CDR2 (germline): SGHVS, FNYEAQ. DNA of the CDR3: TGTGCCAGCAGCTACGGAGGGGCCCCCACAGATACGCAGTATTTT. Its protein is CASSYGGAPTDTQYF.

The chain uses TRBV18 and TRBJ1-1, with unresolved D. V gave up 6 bases and J gave up 3 bases, with 17 bases separating them. The V gene's germline CDR1 is KGHSH and CDR2 LQKENI. The CDR3 is 15 residues long. CDR3 DNA: TGTGCCAGCTCGCCCGCGGGAGGGAGCTACACTGAAGCTTTCTTT. Residues: CASSPAGGSYTEAFF. The full variable domain, in which reference TRBV18 and TRBJ1-1 provide the parts outside the CDR3, is NAGVMQNPRHLVRRRGQEARLRCSPMKGHSHVYWYRQLPEEGLKFMVYLQKENIIDESGMPKERFSAEFPKEGPSILRIQQVVRGDSAAYFCASSPAGGSYTEAFFGQGTRLTVV.

The genes are TRBV5-5 and TRBJ1-6; no definite D call. The length of the CDR3 is 15 residues. CDR1 and CDR2 (germline): SGHKS, YYEKEE (reference sequence). Trimming shortened V by 9 bases and J by 5 bases, and 18 bases separated the two germline ends. The CDR3 loop reads CATRTDHGDNSPLHF. In DNA form, the CDR3 reads TGTGCCACCCGCACGGACCACGGAGATAATTCACCCCTCCACTTT.

This clonotype came up a few times. The chain employs TRBV4-1 and TRBJ1-5, with a weak D call TRBD1 (5 bases). Germline V gives CDR1 MGHRA, CDR2 YSYEKL. V shed 3 bases and J shed 3 bases, with 12 bases lying between them. There are 15 residues in the CDR3. The CDR3 bases are TGCGCCAGCAGCCATGCTGACAGTGACAATCAGCCCCAGCATTTT. Encoded protein: CASSHADSDNQPQHF.

The CDR3 here is CASSQGQGLPETQYF. As DNA, the CDR3 is TGTGCCAGCAGCCAAGGTCAGGGGCTCCCAGAGACCCAGTACTTC. The chain is built from TRBV14 and TRBJ2-5, with TRBD1 as a possible D gene (6 bases). CDR3 length: 15 amino acids. Trimming took off 1 base at V and 4 bases at J, with 13 bases between the two ends. CDR1 is SGHDN, CDR2 FVKESK, per germline.

This clonotype was detected many times. This chain connects TRBV5-6 to TRBJ2-7; D is unclear. Trimming stripped 3 bases from V and 0 bases from J, with 7 bases between. This CDR3 has 13 amino acids. CDR1 is SGHDT and CDR2 is YYEEEE in the germline V gene. This CDR3 reads CASSSGYSYEQYF. For the CDR3, the DNA is TGTGCCAGCAGCTCAGGATACTCCTACGAGCAGTACTTC.

This chain joins TRBV6-2 or TRBV6-3 and TRBJ2-5; no firm D call. Germline V lookup: CDR1 MNHEY, CDR2 SVGEGT. The length of the CDR3 is 15 residues. The germline V and J ends were trimmed by 2 bases and 5 bases, with 15 bases remaining between them. The CDR3 DNA reads TGTGCCAGCAGTTACCTCCTTCGCGATCGGGAGACCCAGTACTTC. It encodes CASSYLLRDRETQYF.

Turning to this clonotype: One base away lies a much larger clone, so this may be a sequencing read error. In this CDR3 the conserved last residue, phenylalanine or tryptophan, is missing, so a read error is likely. The CDR3 sequence is CASSLEGSPDTQYL. CDR3 DNA sequence: TGCGCCAGCAGCTTGGAAGGCAGCCCAGATACGCAGTATCTT. The gene calls are TRBV5-1 and TRBJ2-3; D call uncertain. V was cut by 0 bases and J by 4 bases, with 9 bases left in between. The CDR3 extends over 14 amino acids. Germline CDR1 is SGHRS and CDR2 is YFSETQ.

The table lists this clonotype with a count of one. The chain employs TRBV4-2 and TRBJ1-2; D unclear. Per the germline V gene, CDR1 is LGHNA and CDR2 is YNFKEQ. Trimming shortened V by 0 bases and J by 2 bases, and 7 bases separated the two germline ends. This CDR3 spans 14 amino acids. CDR3 residues: CASSQDSRNYGYTF. DNA of the CDR3: TGTGCCAGCAGCCAAGATAGCCGGAACTATGGCTACACCTTC.

The CDR3 DNA reads as TGTGCCAGCAGTTACTCGAGCCGGGCGGACAGCTCCTACAATGAGCAGTTCTTC. The encoded protein is CASSYSSRADSSYNEQFF. The rearrangement joins TRBV6-2 or TRBV6-3 to TRBJ2-1, with a possible D match to TRBD1 (6 bases). CDR3 size: 18 residues. Germline V CDR1 and CDR2: MNHEY, SVGEGT. V lost 0 bases, J lost 0 bases, and 15 bases lay in between.

J is TRBJ2-1 and V is TRBV28, with D hard to call. CDR1 MDHEN and CDR2 SYDVKM come from the germline V gene. The CDR3 is 13 amino acids. Trimming took 0 bases from V and 9 from J, leaving 9 bases between them. The CDR3, as DNA: TGTGCCAGCAGTTTATGCAAGGGTTGTGAGCAGTTCTTC. Translated, it gives CASSLCKGCEQFF.

This clonotype was detected only a few times. The J gene is TRBJ2-7, the V gene TRBV7-9; a weak D match, TRBD2 (7 bases). The CDR3 consists of 15 residues. Germline loops: CDR1 SEHNR, CDR2 FQNEAQ (reference sequence). The V gene lost 5 bases and the J gene lost 2 bases, with 16 bases spanning the gap. Written as DNA, the CDR3 is TGTGCCAGCAGCAAAGGGGGGGCCTCTACCTACGAGCAGTACTTC. This gives the protein CASSKGGASTYEQYF. The entire variable domain, with the rest obtained from reference TRBV7-9 and TRBJ2-7, is as follows: DTGVSQNPRHKITKRGQNVTFRCDPISEHNRLYWYRQTLGQGPEFLTYFQNEAQLEKSRLLSDRFSAERPKGSFSTLEIQRTEQGDSAMYLCASSKGGASTYEQYFGPGTRLTVT.

This clonotype was seen a few times. J is TRBJ2-2 and V is TRBV12-3 or TRBV12-4, with TRBD2 matching 14 bases. V lost 7 bases, J lost 1 base, and 5 bases stayed unmatched. The CDR3 covers 17 residues. Here the CDR3 reads CASTPTSGGVNTGELFF. CDR3 nucleotides: TGTGCCAGCACCCCGACTAGCGGGGGGGTGAACACCGGGGAGCTGTTTTTT.

V and J are TRBV13 and TRBJ2-4, with D possibly matching TRBD1 (5 bases). This CDR3 is built from 21 residues. The ends were cut back, 5 bases at V and 0 bases at J, with 29 bases in the middle. CDR1 and CDR2 (germline): PRHDT, FYEKMQ (reference sequence). The CDR3 here is CASSLSLDRTTGILAKNIQYF. DNA of the CDR3: TGTGCCAGCAGCCTCTCCCTAGACCGGACAACCGGTATCCTAGCCAAAAACATTCAGTACTTC.

The J gene is TRBJ1-1, the V gene TRBV18, with D maybe TRBD1 (6 bases). The CDR3 has 15 residues. Germline V CDR1 and CDR2: KGHSH, LQKENI. V lost 2 bases and J 1 base, leaving 11 bases between the germline ends. In DNA, the CDR3 is TGTGCCAGCTCACCAAAGGGACATGAGAACACTGAAGCTTTCTTT. Translated, it gives CASSPKGHENTEAFF.

V and J are TRBV6-4 and TRBJ1-4; 9 nucleotides line up with TRBD1. V lost 2 bases to trimming and J lost 7 bases; unmatched junction nucleotides: 8. The germline gives CDR1 MRHNA, CDR2 SNTAGT. The CDR3 is 16 residues long. CDR3 nucleotide sequence: TGTGCCAGCAGTGACCGGGGACAGGGAGGTGGTGAAAAACTGTTTTTT. It translates to CASSDRGQGGGEKLFF.

This rearrangement joins TRBV2 to TRBJ2-7; D is unclear. V was pared by 1 base and J by 2 bases, with 9 bases between. CDR1 and CDR2 from the germline V gene are SNHLY and FYNNEI. The CDR3 extends over 14 amino acids. In DNA form, the CDR3 reads TGTGCCAGCAGTGAAGAAATTTCAGCCTACGAGCAGTACTTC. This codes for CASSEEISAYEQYF. The variable domain in full, with the rest retrieved from reference TRBV2 and TRBJ2-7, is EPEVTQTPSHQVTQMGQEVILRCVPISNHLYFYWYRQILGQKVEFLVSFYNNEISEKSEIFDDQFSVERPDGSNFTLKIRSTKLEDSAMYFCASSEEISAYEQYFGPGTRLTVT.

This clonotype was detected ten times or more. The V and J genes are TRBV6-5 and TRBJ1-2, with D hard to call. Germline CDR1 reads MNHEY; CDR2 reads SVGAGI. The CDR3 sequence is 15 residues long. Trimming removed 2 bases from V and 3 bases from J, with 13 bases in between. CDR3 amino acids: CASSYVLRRYYGYTF. The DNA of the CDR3 is TGTGCCAGCAGTTACGTCTTACGGCGATACTATGGCTACACCTTC.

This clonotype was detected a few times. The chain employs TRBV24-1 and TRBJ1-1; D might be TRBD1 (5 bases). CDR3 length: 12 amino acids. The germline V gene encodes CDR1 KGHDR and CDR2 SFDVKD. Trimming pared 0 bases from V and 11 bases from J, leaving 9 bases between. Written as DNA, the CDR3 is TGTGCCACCAGTGATTTGCCGGGACGTGCTTTCTTT. Its translation is CATSDLPGRAFF.

This clonotype was observed a handful of times. The chain joins TRBV2 to TRBJ1-2, with D perhaps TRBD1 (5 bases). Trimming removed 6 bases at V and 3 bases at J, with 17 bases between. The CDR3 spans 15 residues. Germline-derived CDR1 and CDR2 are SNHLY and FYNNEI. CDR3 loop: CASRTREGSDYGYTF. CDR3 coding DNA: TGTGCCAGCAGGACCAGGGAAGGTAGTGACTATGGCTACACCTTC.

This clonotype turned up a few times. CDR3 sequence reads: CASRVDGTNYGYTF. The CDR3 DNA reads TGTGCCAGCAGGGTGGACGGCACTAACTATGGCTACACCTTC. J is TRBJ1-2 and V is TRBV7-2; no definite D call. CDR1 SGHTA and CDR2 FQGNSA come from the germline V gene. CDR3 length: 14 residues. V lost 6 bases to trimming and J lost 0 bases, with 11 bases between them.

This clonotype occurred many times. V usage is TRBV24-1 and J usage is TRBJ2-3; maybe TRBD2 (5 bases). Germline V gives CDR1 KGHDR, CDR2 SFDVKD. The CDR3 sequence is 15 residues long. The V and J ends lost 3 bases and 6 bases respectively, with 15 bases between them. CDR3 sequence: CATSDTREREDTQYF. The CDR3 DNA sequence: TGTGCCACCAGTGATACGAGGGAGAGAGAGGATACGCAGTATTTT.

The chain couples TRBV20-1 to TRBJ1-2; 8 nucleotides line up with TRBD1. This CDR3 is built from 12 residues. Germline V gives CDR1 DFQATT, CDR2 SNEGSKA (reference sequence). The ends lost 3 bases at V and 8 bases at J; junction bases unmatched: 5. CDR3 amino acids: CSASRTGSGYTF. The CDR3 coding sequence is TGCAGTGCTAGTCGGACAGGGTCGGGCTACACCTTC.